The clone carrying this T cell receptor beta chain was seen a few times. The adjacent lung that was sampled lay at least 2 cm from the tumor margin and showed no atypia. The protocol was immunoSEQ multiplex PCR, while the TCRdb copy is restricted to in-frame clones and leaves out a portion. The table includes some 1,500 clones, 20% to 30% detected once. These data come from a study of T cells in localized non-small cell lung cancer. The CDR3 has 15 amino acids. Germline V CDR1 and CDR2: SNHLY, FYNNEI. Trimming left V 4 bases short and J 2 bases short, with 15 bases between. The TCR sequence derives from a man aged 40 to 75 with stage II squamous cell lung carcinoma. Sample: normal lung tissue next to the tumor, taken before any cancer treatment. V and J are TRBV2 and TRBJ2-7; D is perhaps TRBD2 (6 bases). In DNA form, the CDR3 reads TGTGCCAGCAGTGTGGAGGGCGGCGGTCCCTACGAGCAGTACTTC. It codes for CASSVEGGGPYEQYF.